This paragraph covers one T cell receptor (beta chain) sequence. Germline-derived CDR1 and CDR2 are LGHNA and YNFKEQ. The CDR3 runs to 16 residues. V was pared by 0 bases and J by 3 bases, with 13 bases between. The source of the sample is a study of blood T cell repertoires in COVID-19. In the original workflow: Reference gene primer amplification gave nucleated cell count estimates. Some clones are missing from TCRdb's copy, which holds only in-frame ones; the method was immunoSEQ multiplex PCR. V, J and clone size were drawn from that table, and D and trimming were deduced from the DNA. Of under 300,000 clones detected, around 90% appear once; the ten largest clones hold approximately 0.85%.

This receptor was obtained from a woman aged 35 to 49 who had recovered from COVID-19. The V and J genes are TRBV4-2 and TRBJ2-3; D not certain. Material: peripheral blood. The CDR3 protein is CASSQDLETGTDTQYF. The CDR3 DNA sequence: TGTGCCAGCAGCCAAGATCTGGAGACTGGGACAGATACGCAGTATTTT.